This T cell receptor (beta chain) was identified during a study of blood T cell repertoires in COVID-19. Germline values: CDR1 SGHNT, CDR2 YENEEA. Trimming removed 4 bases at V and 3 bases at J, with 16 bases between. There are 16 residues in the CDR3. The protocol was immunoSEQ multiplex PCR, while the TCRdb copy is restricted to in-frame clones and leaves out a portion. The sample records around 300,000 clones, around 90% being singletons. The sequence was collected from a man aged 50 or older with acute or convalescent COVID-19. V and J are TRBV11-3 and TRBJ2-1; D is perhaps TRBD1 (6 bases). The material sequenced was peripheral blood. Here the CDR3 reads CASSSRTGLGYNEQFF. CDR3 DNA sequence: TGTGCCAGCAGCTCCCGTACAGGGTTGGGCTACAATGAGCAGTTCTTC.